In its sample, the clone carrying this T cell receptor (beta chain) was seen a few times. Its antigen is unknown. TCRdb used MiXCR to reprocess the RACE reads, holding one entry per CDR3 protein. The sample yields 280,000 or so distinct CDR3 sequences, about 7.7% seen once. The time point was: pre-sensitization, week 0. The treatment denotes: therapeutic diphenylcyclopropenone sensitization with weekly scalp DPC. Only after blood had been drawn was each patch test applied. The V and J ends lost 5 bases and 0 bases, in that order; junction bases with no gene match: 10. The CDR3 is made up of 17 amino acids. CDR1 SEHNR and CDR2 FQNEAQ come from the germline V gene (reference sequence). The data were obtained in a study of human T cells and chemical hapten exposure. In the study overall: The study sensitized with 2% DPC on a 2 cm by 2 cm patch of upper inner arm skin.

General study results and limits: Sensitizing with DPC caused no change in TCRs above 1 in 1000 frequency.

The chain is built from TRBV7-9 and TRBJ2-1; 7 bases are shared with TRBD1. Sample: whole blood, taken in connection with sensitization to the hapten diphenylcyclopropenone (DPC). This clonotype was sampled from a man between 18 and 29 years old with alopecia areata. Some clones in this sample may be carry-over from other donors' samples. This chain's CDR3 is CASSHNYDRASYNEQFF. CDR3 DNA sequence: TGTGCCAGCAGCCATAATTATGACAGGGCCTCCTACAATGAGCAGTTCTTC.